The clone carrying this T cell receptor (beta chain) appeared many times. What it binds is not known. Germline V gives CDR1 SGHRS, CDR2 YFSETQ. Germline trimming cut 3 bases from V and 6 bases from J; bases unmatched to any gene: 7. The CDR3 loop spans 14 amino acids. The entry originates in a study of Graves' ophthalmopathy and Graves' hyperthyroidism. Study details: Peripheral blood sampling occurred at initial diagnosis, before any treatment.

Using RNA transcripts, the TCR beta CDR3 regions were amplified. An opening RT-PCR round employed HTBI primers and preceded a second-round multiplex PCR. TCRdb independently ran MiXCR on the multiplex PCR reads; one entry per CDR3 protein. The sample includes around 660,000 distinct CDR3 sequences, about two fifths of them seen just once. Whole-study results and caveats: Clonotypes were expanded in thyroid at above 0.001 frequency, and most also appeared in blood.

Fresh peripheral blood (more than 9.5 ml) yielded the PBMCs. The rearrangement uses TRBV5-1 and TRBJ1-2; 8 bases fit TRBD1. The specimen sequenced was peripheral blood. The receptor was derived from an adult man with Graves' ophthalmopathy. DNA of the CDR3: TGCGCCAGCAGCTCTTGGACAGGGCGGCATGGCTACACCTTC. Its translation: CASSSWTGRHGYTF.